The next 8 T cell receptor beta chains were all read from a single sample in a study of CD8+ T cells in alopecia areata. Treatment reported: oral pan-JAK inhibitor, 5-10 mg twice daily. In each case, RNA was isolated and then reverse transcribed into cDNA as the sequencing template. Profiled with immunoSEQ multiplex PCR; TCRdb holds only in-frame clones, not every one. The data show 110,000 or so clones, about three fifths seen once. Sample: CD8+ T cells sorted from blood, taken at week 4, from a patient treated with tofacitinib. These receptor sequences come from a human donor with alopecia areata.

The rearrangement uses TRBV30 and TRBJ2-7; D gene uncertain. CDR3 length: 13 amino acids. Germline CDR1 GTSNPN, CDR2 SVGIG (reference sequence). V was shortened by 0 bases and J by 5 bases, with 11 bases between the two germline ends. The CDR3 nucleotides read TGTGCCTGGAGTGTAGGATCAGGCCACGAGCAGTACTTC. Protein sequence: CAWSVGSGHEQYF.

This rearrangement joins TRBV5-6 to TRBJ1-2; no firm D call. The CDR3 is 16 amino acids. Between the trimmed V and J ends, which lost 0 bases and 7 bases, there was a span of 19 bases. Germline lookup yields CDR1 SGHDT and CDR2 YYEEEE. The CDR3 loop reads CASSLAPTAGVGGYTF. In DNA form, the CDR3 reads TGTGCCAGCAGCTTGGCCCCAACCGCCGGGGTTGGTGGCTACACCTTC.

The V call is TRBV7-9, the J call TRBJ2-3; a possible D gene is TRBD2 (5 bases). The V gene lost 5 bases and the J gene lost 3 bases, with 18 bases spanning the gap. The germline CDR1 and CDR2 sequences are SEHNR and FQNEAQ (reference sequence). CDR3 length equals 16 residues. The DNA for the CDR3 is TGTGCCAGCAGCCCCCGCGGAAAAGAGGGTACAGATACGCAGTATTTT. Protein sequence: CASSPRGKEGTDTQYF.

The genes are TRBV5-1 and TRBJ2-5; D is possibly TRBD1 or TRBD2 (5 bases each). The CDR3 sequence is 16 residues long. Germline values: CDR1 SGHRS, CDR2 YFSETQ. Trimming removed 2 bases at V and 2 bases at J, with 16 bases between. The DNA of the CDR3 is TGCGCCAGCAGCTTCCCGAACGAGGGGATACAAGAGACCCAGTACTTC. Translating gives CASSFPNEGIQETQYF.

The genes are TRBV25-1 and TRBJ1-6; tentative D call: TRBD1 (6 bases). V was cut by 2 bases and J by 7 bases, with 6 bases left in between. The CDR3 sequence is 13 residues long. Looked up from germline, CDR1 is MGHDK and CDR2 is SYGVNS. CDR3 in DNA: TGTGCCAGCAGTGAAACAGGGAATTCACCCCTCCACTTT. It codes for CASSETGNSPLHF. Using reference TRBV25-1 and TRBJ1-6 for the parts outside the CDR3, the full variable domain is EADIYQTPRYLVIGTGKKITLECSQTMGHDKMYWYQQDPGMELHLIHYSYGVNSTEKGDLSSESTVSRIRTEHFPLTLESARPSHTSQYLCASSETGNSPLHFGNGTRLTVT.

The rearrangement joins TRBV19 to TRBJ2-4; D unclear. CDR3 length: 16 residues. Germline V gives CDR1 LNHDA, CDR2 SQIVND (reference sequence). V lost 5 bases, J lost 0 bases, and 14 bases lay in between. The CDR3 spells CASSPLRSLAKNIQYF. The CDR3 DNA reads TGTGCCAGTAGTCCCCTGAGGAGCCTAGCCAAAAACATTCAGTACTTC. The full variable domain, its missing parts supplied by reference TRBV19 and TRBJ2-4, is DGGITQSPKYLFRKEGQNVTLSCEQNLNHDAMYWYRQDPGQGLRLIYYSQIVNDFQKGDIAEGYSVSREKKESFPLTVTSAQKNPTAFYLCASSPLRSLAKNIQYFGAGTRLSVL.

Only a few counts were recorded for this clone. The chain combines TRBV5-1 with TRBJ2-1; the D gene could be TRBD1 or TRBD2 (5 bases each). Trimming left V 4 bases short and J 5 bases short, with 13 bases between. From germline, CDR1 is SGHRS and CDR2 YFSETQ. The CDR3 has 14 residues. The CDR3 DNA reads TGCGCCAGCAGCCTTGGGACGGGCAACAATGAGCAGTTCTTC. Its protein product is CASSLGTGNNEQFF.

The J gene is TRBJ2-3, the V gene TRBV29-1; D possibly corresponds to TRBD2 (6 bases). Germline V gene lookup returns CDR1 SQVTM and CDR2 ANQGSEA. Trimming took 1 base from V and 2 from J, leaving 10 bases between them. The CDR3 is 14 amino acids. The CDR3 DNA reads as TGCAGCGTTGAAGGGGACTCCATCACAGATACGCAGTATTTT. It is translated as CSVEGDSITDTQYF.